This T cell receptor (beta chain) emerged from a study of blood T cell repertoires in COVID-19. For the study at large: PBMCs, B-cell-depleted T cells, or T cells provided the cDNA or gDNA that made up the material.

Germline values: CDR1 KGHSH, CDR2 LQKENI. CDR3 size: 16 residues. Trimming removed 3 bases at V and 2 bases at J, with 14 bases between. Per the study methods: Nucleated cell counts were estimated from reference gene primer amplification. The table came from immunoSEQ multiplex PCR; TCRdb's copy has only in-frame clones and leaves some out. That table supplies the V and J calls and clone size; D and trimming were determined from the DNA. The sample yields over 250,000 clones, 65% to 90% seen once. The sample comprised peripheral blood. The chain links TRBV18 to TRBJ1-5; D perhaps matches TRBD1 (5 bases). The source is a man between 45 and 60 years old with active or convalescent COVID-19. The CDR3 spells CASSPGGGRRNQPQHF. CDR3 in DNA: TGTGCCAGCTCACCCGGGGGGGGAAGGCGCAATCAGCCCCAGCATTTT.